These 10 T cell receptor beta chains were all obtained from the same sample, sequenced in a study. TCRdb reprocessed the RT-PCR reads via MiXCR and lists one record per CDR3 protein. The data contain more than 600,000 distinct CDR3 sequences, 12% to 15% of them singletons. The sample was memory CD4+ T cells from blood. These receptors all come from a female donor in good health, serving as a healthy control.

A few counts support this clonotype. This chain joins TRBV4-1 and TRBJ1-2; D is uncertain. The V gene's germline CDR1 is MGHRA and CDR2 YSYEKL. V was clipped by 0 bases and J by 4 bases, with 9 bases between them. The CDR3 runs to 14 residues. The CDR3 loop is CASSQETGVYGYTF. The CDR3 DNA follows: TGCGCCAGCAGCCAAGAAACGGGAGTCTATGGCTACACCTTC.

This clonotype occurred many times. The chain carries TRBV6-5 and TRBJ2-1; 10 bases agree with TRBD2. This CDR3 spans 14 amino acids. Germline CDR1 MNHEY, CDR2 SVGAGI. The ends lost 10 bases at V and 2 bases at J; junction bases unmatched: 5. The DNA for the CDR3 is TGTGCCACCAGCGGGAGGGTCACCTACAATGAGCAGTTCTTC. It yields the protein CATSGRVTYNEQFF.

This rearrangement joins TRBV24-1 to TRBJ1-5; 7 nucleotides agree with TRBD1. Losses at the gene ends were 3 bases for V and 0 bases for J; bases not matched to a gene: 4. CDR3 size: 16 residues. Germline CDR1 is KGHDR and CDR2 is SFDVKD. The CDR3 coding sequence is TGTGCCACCAGTGATCCAACAGGGGATAGCAATCAGCCCCAGCATTTT. Encoded protein: CATSDPTGDSNQPQHF.

This clonotype was observed at least ten times. The chain has TRBV7-2 and TRBJ2-3, with D perhaps being TRBD1 or TRBD2 (5 bases each). V shed 11 bases and J shed 0 bases, with 12 bases lying between them. The CDR3 consists of 13 residues. The germline CDR1 and CDR2 sequences are SGHTA and FQGNSA. The DNA for the CDR3 is TGTGCCGGGGCTAGCCCTAGCACAGATACGCAGTATTTT. Translation: CAGASPSTDTQYF.

The chain recombines TRBV6-1 with TRBJ2-3, with TRBD2 matching 12 bases. This CDR3 is built from 14 residues. In germline, CDR1 is MNHNS, CDR2 SASEGT. With 6 bases clipped from V and 4 bases from J, the junction kept 2 bases outside the gene matches. CDR3 sequence: CASRRTSGADTQYF. The CDR3 coding sequence is TGTGCCAGCAGAAGGACTAGCGGGGCAGATACGCAGTATTTT.

This clonotype has ten or more counts. The V and J genes are TRBV5-1 and TRBJ2-1; TRBD2 matches 10 bases. This CDR3 has 17 amino acids. Germline assignment: CDR1 SGHRS and CDR2 YFSETQ. J lost 6 bases, V lost 5 bases, and 14 bases had no gene match. CDR3 residues: CASRWTGGPSGSNEQFF. CDR3 nucleotide sequence: TGCGCCAGCAGGTGGACAGGAGGCCCTAGCGGGAGCAATGAGCAGTTCTTC. Looking up the rest from reference TRBV5-1 and TRBJ2-1 gives the full variable domain: KAGVTQTPRYLIKTRGQQVTLSCSPISGHRSVSWYQQTPGQGLQFLFEYFSETQRNKGNFPGRFSGRQFSNSRSEMNVSTLELGDSALYLCASRWTGGPSGSNEQFFGPGTRLTVL.

This clonotype was detected only a few times. The CDR3 spells CASSPQWGSRDEKLFF. The CDR3 nucleotides read TGTGCCAGCAGCCCACAATGGGGGAGTCGAGATGAAAAACTGTTTTTT. V is TRBV5-5 and J is TRBJ1-4; perhaps TRBD1 as D (5 bases). V lost 4 bases and J 6 bases, leaving 19 bases between the germline ends. Germline V gene sequence: CDR1 SGHKS, CDR2 YYEKEE (reference sequence). This CDR3 has 16 residues.

This clonotype was seen repeatedly, ten times or more. This chain joins TRBV20-1 and TRBJ1-4; D uncertain. Per germline, CDR1 DFQATT and CDR2 SNEGSKA (reference sequence). CDR3 size: 14 residues. The V end lost 0 bases, the J end lost 8 bases, and 13 bases lay between the germline ends. CDR3 nucleotides: TGCAGTGCTAGAGAGTCGCTGACGGGGGAAAAACTGTTTTTT. Protein product: CSARESLTGEKLFF.

Only a few counts were recorded for this clonotype. The chain recombines TRBV20-1 with TRBJ2-7; no clear D gene. The CDR3 totals 12 residues. Per germline, CDR1 DFQATT and CDR2 SNEGSKA (reference sequence). Trimming cost V 3 bases and J 6 bases, with 12 bases left between them. The DNA of the CDR3 is TGCAGTGCTAGCCCCCCAGGCGGCGAGCAGTACTTC. Encoded protein: CSASPPGGEQYF.

This clonotype occurred many times. This chain joins TRBV4-2 and TRBJ2-1, with a tentative D call TRBD2 (6 bases). V lost 4 bases and J lost 6, with 13 bases in between. CDR1 is LGHNA, CDR2 YNFKEQ, per germline. The CDR3 has 14 residues. The CDR3 protein is CASSPRLVGNEQFF. CDR3 coding DNA: TGTGCCAGCAGCCCTAGACTAGTCGGCAATGAGCAGTTCTTC.